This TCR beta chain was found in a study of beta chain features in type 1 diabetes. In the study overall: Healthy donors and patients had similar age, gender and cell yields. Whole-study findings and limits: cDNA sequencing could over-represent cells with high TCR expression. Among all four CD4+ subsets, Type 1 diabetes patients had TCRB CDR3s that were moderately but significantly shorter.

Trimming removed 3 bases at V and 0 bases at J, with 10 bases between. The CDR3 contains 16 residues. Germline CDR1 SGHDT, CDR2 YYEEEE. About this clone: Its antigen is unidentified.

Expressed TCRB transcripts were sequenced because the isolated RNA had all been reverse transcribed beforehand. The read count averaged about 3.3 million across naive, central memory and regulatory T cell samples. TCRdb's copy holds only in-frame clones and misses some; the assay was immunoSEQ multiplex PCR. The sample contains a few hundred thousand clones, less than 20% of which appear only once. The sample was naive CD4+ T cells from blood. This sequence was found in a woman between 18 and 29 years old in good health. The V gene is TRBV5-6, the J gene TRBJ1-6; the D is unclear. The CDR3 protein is CASSSTGSSYNSPLHF. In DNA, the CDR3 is TGTGCCAGCAGCTCAACCGGGAGCTCCTATAATTCACCCCTCCACTTT.